This passage covers 6 T cell receptor beta chains from one sample sequenced in a study of cytomegalovirus exposure and HLA in healthy donors. The PCR had 60 Vbeta and 13 Jbeta primers. The assay was immunoSEQ multiplex PCR, and TCRdb's table has in-frame clones only and misses some. Of under 150,000 clones in the sample, roughly 82% were seen once. The sample comprised PBMCs. The receptors here all came from a male donor in good health and CMV-seropositive.

The gene calls are TRBV15 and TRBJ1-5; possible D gene TRBD1, 5 bases. Germline loops: CDR1 LNHNV, CDR2 YYDKDF (reference sequence). Trimming stripped 5 bases from V and 7 bases from J, with 15 bases between. The CDR3 spans 14 residues. CDR3 nucleotides: TGTGCCACCAGCGCGGGCGGGGGGGGACAGCCCCAGCATTTT. Protein product: CATSAGGGGQPQHF.

This chain connects TRBV7-2 to TRBJ2-7; tentatively, D is TRBD2 (5 bases). The V end was cut by 2 bases, the J end by 3 bases, with 8 bases between. From germline, CDR1 is SGHTA and CDR2 FQGNSA. The CDR3 has 13 residues. CDR3 region: CASSLPSSYEQYF. In DNA form, the CDR3 reads TGTGCCAGCAGCTTACCTAGCAGCTACGAGCAGTACTTC.

CDR3 in DNA: TGTGCCAGTAGTATTGGGGGACTACTGGCAAATGAGCAGTTCTTC. This encodes CASSIGGLLANEQFF. The V gene is TRBV19, the J gene TRBJ2-1; 7 nucleotides align to TRBD2. The CDR3 totals 15 residues. Germline loops: CDR1 LNHDA, CDR2 SQIVND (reference sequence). After removal of 3 bases from V and 7 bases from J, the junction contained 9 bases not matched to a gene.

V is TRBV28 and J is TRBJ1-1; D is unresolved. CDR3 length: 13 residues. Deletions cut 3 bases from V and 5 bases from J, with 10 bases between. The germline V gene encodes CDR1 MDHEN and CDR2 SYDVKM. The CDR3 here is CASSFQARTEAFF. In nucleotides, the CDR3 is TGTGCCAGCAGTTTCCAGGCGCGAACTGAAGCTTTCTTT.

V is TRBV19 and J is TRBJ1-1; D might be TRBD1 (5 bases). V dropped 5 bases and J dropped 8 bases, with 15 bases sitting between them. In germline, CDR1 is LNHDA, CDR2 SQIVND (reference sequence). This CDR3 contains 13 residues. CDR3 nucleotide sequence: TGTGCCAGTAGTTCATTACCTTCAGGGGAAGCTTTCTTT. It specifies CASSSLPSGEAFF.

The genes are TRBV7-2 and TRBJ2-1; 9 positions agree with TRBD2. The ends lost 1 base at V and 6 bases at J; junction bases unmatched: 4. CDR3 length equals 15 residues. Germline V CDR1 and CDR2: SGHTA, FQGNSA. The CDR3 protein is CASSLVLAGFNEQFF. In DNA, the CDR3 is TGTGCCAGCAGCTTAGTACTAGCGGGTTTCAATGAGCAGTTCTTC.